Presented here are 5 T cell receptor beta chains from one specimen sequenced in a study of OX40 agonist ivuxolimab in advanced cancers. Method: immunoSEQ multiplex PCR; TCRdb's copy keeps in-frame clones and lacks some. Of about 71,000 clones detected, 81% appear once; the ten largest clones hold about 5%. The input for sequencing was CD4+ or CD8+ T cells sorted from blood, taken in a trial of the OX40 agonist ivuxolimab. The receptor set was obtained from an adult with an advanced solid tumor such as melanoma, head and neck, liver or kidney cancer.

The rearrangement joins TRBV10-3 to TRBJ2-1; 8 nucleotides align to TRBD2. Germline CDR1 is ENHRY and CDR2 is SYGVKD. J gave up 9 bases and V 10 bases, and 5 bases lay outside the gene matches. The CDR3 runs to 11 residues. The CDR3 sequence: CATGRAAEQFF. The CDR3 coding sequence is TGTGCCACCGGGAGGGCGGCTGAGCAGTTCTTC.

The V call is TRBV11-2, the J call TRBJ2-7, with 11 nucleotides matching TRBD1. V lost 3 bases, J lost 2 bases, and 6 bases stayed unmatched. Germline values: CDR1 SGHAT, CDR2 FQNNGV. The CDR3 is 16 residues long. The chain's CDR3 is CASSLYGTGGAYEQYF. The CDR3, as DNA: TGTGCCAGCAGCTTGTACGGGACAGGGGGTGCCTACGAGCAGTACTTC.

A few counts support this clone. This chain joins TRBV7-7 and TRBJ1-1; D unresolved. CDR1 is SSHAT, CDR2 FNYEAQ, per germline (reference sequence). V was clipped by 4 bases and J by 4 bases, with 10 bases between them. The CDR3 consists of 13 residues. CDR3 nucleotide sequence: TGTGCCAGCAGCTCAGCGGCAGGCACTGAAGCTTTCTTT. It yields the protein CASSSAAGTEAFF.

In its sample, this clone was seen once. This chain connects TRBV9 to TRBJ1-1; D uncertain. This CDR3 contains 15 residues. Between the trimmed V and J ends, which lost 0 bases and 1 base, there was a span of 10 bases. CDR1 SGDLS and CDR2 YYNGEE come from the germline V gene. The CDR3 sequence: CASSVAPNQNTEAFF. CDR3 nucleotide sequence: TGTGCCAGCAGCGTAGCCCCTAACCAGAACACTGAAGCTTTCTTT.

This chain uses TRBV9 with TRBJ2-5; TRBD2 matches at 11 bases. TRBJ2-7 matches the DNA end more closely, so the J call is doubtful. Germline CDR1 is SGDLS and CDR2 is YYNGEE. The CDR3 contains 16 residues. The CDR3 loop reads CASSVGGTSGFYEQYF. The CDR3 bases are TGTGCCAGCAGCGTAGGGGGGACTAGCGGATTCTACGAGCAGTACTTC.